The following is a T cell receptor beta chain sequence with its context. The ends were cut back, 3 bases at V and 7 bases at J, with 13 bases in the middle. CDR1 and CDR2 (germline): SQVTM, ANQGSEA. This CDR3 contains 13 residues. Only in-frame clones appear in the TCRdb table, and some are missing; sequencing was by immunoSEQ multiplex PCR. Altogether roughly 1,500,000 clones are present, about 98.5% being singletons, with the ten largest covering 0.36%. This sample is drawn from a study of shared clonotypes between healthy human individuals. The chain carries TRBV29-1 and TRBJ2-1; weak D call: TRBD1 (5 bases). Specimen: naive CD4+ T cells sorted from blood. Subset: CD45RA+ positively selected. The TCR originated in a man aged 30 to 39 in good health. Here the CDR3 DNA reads TGCAGCGTTGATAGGGGCATATGGAATGAGCAGTTCTTC. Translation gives CSVDRGIWNEQFF.